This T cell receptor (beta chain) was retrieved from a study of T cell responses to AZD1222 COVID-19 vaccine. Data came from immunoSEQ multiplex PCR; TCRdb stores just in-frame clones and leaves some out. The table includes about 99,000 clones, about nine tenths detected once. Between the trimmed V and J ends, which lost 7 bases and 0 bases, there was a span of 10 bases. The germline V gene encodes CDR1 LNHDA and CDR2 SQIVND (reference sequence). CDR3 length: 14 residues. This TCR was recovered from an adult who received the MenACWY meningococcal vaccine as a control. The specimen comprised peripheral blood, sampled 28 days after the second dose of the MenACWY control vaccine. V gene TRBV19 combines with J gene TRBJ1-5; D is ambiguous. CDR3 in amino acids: CASNGDYSNQPQHF. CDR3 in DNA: TGTGCCAGTAATGGGGATTATAGCAATCAGCCCCAGCATTTT.